Listed below are T cell receptor beta chains from one sample, sequenced in a study of radiation and T cells in renal cell carcinoma. Libraries were prepared by immunoSEQ multiplex PCR; TCRdb keeps only in-frame clonotypes and omits some of them. This sample has some 60,000 clones, with just over 75% found just once. Sequenced material: blood, taken from a patient whose treatment included radiotherapy and nephrectomy. The receptors shown here come from a man in his 60s with renal cell carcinoma. The CDR3 runs from the conserved cysteine through the conserved F or W. D genes are given only for firm matches. Where a row states a size, it is once, few, many or the class of an expanded clone; other rows omit it.

clone size,J gene,D gene,V gene,CDR3 protein,CDR3 DNA
medium-sized,TRBJ2-3,.,TRBV5-1,CASSLGLSSSTDTQYF,TGCGCCAGCAGCTTGGGACTCTCTTCTAGCACAGATACGCAGTATTTT
.,TRBJ1-2,.,TRBV6-6,CASSYPQSGLVYGYTF,TGTGCCAGCAGTTATCCCCAGTCGGGTCTGGTCTATGGCTACACCTTC
.,TRBJ2-3,TRBD2,TRBV2,CASTRGLAGEADTQYF,TGTGCCAGCACTAGAGGGCTAGCGGGAGAAGCAGATACGCAGTATTTT
.,TRBJ1-1,.,TRBV6-1,CASSDELEAFF,TGTGCCAGCAGTGACGAACTTGAAGCTTTCTTT
.,TRBJ2-1,TRBD2,TRBV4-2,CASSQPLAGEYNEQFF,TGTGCCAGCAGCCAACCACTAGCGGGGGAATACAATGAGCAGTTCTTC
.,TRBJ2-3,.,TRBV27,CASSRQTSTDTQYF,TGTGCCAGTTCCAGACAGACTAGCACAGATACGCAGTATTTT
.,TRBJ1-2,.,TRBV15,CATSRGRDGGYTF,TGTGCCACCAGCAGAGGAAGGGATGGTGGCTACACCTTC
.,TRBJ2-1,TRBD2,TRBV5-8,CASSLPIAGDYNEQFF,TGTGCCAGCAGCTTACCCATAGCGGGAGATTACAATGAGCAGTTCTTC
.,TRBJ2-3,.,TRBV2,CASSESGRYTDTQYF,TGTGCCAGCAGTGAAAGCGGAAGATACACAGATACGCAGTATTTT
.,TRBJ1-4,.,TRBV19,CASSIATGVNEKLFF,TGTGCCAGTAGTATCGCTACCGGGGTTAATGAAAAACTGTTTTTT
.,TRBJ2-1,TRBD2,TRBV6-1,CASSESLADSYNEQFF,TGTGCCAGCAGTGAATCCCTAGCGGATAGCTACAATGAGCAGTTCTTC
.,TRBJ1-1,.,TRBV10-3,CAISEGRTEAFF,TGTGCCATCAGCGAAGGGCGCACTGAAGCTTTCTTT
.,TRBJ2-7,.,TRBV29-1,CSVVGRYSYEQYF,TGCAGCGTTGTAGGCAGATACTCCTACGAGCAGTACTTC
.,TRBJ1-2,.,TRBV19,CASSPREAAGYGYTF,TGTGCCAGTAGTCCCCGAGAAGCAGCTGGATATGGCTACACCTTC
.,TRBJ2-3,.,TRBV2,CASRDGVYTDTQYF,TGTGCCAGCAGGGACGGTGTCTACACAGATACGCAGTATTTT
once,TRBJ1-4,.,TRBV5-8,CASSLGAGWSEKLFF,TGTGCCAGCAGCTTGGGTGCAGGGTGGAGTGAAAAACTGTTTTTT
.,TRBJ2-1,.,TRBV7-6,CASSLVDSGNEQFF,TGTGCCAGCAGCTTAGTAGATTCAGGCAATGAGCAGTTCTTC
.,TRBJ2-3,.,TRBV2,CASYGTDTQYF,TGTGCCAGCTACGGGACGGATACGCAGTATTTT